The source of this T cell receptor (beta chain) is a study of cytomegalovirus exposure and HLA in healthy donors. Study-level results: Follow-up analysis later connected one missense variant in DCLRE1C with trimming of TCR beta V- and J-genes. Confirmation in vitro established that three CMV-associated chains were specific for CMV antigens. DRB1 showed the most TCR associations and HLA-C the fewest in a later analysis, as rates varied by HLA locus.

PCR involved 60 Vbeta and 13 Jbeta primers. Sequencing used immunoSEQ multiplex PCR; TCRdb keeps in-frame clones, though not all of them. The table shows under 200,000 clones, with 77% occurring only once. CDR3 length equals 15 residues. Trimming took 5 bases from V and 7 from J, leaving 15 bases between them. CDR1 and CDR2 (germline): SEHNR, FQNEAQ (reference sequence). Turning to this clone: No antigen is known for it.

The V and J genes are TRBV7-9 and TRBJ1-6; D is unclear. Sequenced sample: PBMCs. This receptor was taken from a woman in her 40s in good health and CMV-seropositive. CDR3 nucleotide sequence: TGTGCCAGCAGCCTGACGTTACAGACCAATTCACCCCTCCACTTT. It yields the protein CASSLTLQTNSPLHF.